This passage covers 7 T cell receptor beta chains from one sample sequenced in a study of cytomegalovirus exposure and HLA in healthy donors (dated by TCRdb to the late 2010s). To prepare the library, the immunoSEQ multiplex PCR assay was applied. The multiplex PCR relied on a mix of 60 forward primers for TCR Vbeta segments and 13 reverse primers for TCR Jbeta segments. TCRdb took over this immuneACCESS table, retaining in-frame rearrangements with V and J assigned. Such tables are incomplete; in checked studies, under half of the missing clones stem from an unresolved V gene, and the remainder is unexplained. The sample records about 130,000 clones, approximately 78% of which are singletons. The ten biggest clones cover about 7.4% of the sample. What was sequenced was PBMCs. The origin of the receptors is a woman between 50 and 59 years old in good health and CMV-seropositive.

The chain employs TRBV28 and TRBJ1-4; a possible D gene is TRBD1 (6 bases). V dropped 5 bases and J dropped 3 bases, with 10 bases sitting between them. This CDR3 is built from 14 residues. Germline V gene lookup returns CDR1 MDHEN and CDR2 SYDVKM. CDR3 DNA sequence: TGTGCCAGCAGTCTGGGACACCCTAATGAAAAACTGTTTTTT. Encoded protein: CASSLGHPNEKLFF.

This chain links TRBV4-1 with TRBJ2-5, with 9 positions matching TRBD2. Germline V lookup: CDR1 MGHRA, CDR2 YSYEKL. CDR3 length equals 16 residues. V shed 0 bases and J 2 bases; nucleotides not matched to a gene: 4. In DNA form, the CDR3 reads TGCGCCAGCAGCCAAGATGGGCTAGCGGGACAAGAGACCCAGTACTTC. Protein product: CASSQDGLAGQETQYF.

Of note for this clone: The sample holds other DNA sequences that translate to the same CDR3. CDR3 region: CASSLQGSTDTQYF. The CDR3 nucleotides read TGTGCCAGCAGTTTACAGGGCAGTACAGATACGCAGTATTTT. J is TRBJ2-3 and V is TRBV27; D is possibly TRBD1 (5 bases). Germline values: CDR1 MNHEY, CDR2 SMNVEV (reference sequence). Trimming took 2 bases from V and 3 from J, leaving 9 bases between them. The CDR3 runs 14 residues.

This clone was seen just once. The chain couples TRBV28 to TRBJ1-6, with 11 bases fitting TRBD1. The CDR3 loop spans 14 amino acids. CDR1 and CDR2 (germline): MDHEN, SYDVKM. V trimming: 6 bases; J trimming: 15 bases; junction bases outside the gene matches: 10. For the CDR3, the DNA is TGTGCCAGCAGCTTGGACAGGGGGCGGGTAGGCCTCCACTTT. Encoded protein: CASSLDRGRVGLHF. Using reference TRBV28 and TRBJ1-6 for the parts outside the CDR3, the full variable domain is DVKVTQSSRYLVKRTGEKVFLECVQDMDHENMFWYRQDPGLGLRLIYFSYDVKMKEKGDIPEGYSVSREKKERFSLILESASTNQTSMYLCASSLDRGRVGLHFGNGTRLTVT.

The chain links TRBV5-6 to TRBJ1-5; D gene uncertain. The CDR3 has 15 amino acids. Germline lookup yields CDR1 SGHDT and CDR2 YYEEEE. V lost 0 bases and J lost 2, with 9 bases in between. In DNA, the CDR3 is TGTGCCAGCAGCTTGGGCCCGAGGGGCAATCAGCCCCAGCATTTT. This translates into CASSLGPRGNQPQHF.

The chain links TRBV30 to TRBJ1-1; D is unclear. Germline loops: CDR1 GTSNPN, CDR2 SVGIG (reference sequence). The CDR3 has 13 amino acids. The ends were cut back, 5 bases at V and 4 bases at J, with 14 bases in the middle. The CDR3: CAWSGAFGTEAFF. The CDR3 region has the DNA TGTGCCTGGTCCGGAGCCTTCGGCACTGAAGCTTTCTTT.

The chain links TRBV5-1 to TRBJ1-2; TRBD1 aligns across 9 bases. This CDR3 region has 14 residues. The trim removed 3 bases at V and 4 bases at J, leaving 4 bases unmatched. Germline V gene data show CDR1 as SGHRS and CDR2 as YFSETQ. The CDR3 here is CASSSDRGVYGYTF. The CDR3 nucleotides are TGCGCCAGCAGCTCCGACAGGGGGGTCTATGGCTACACCTTC. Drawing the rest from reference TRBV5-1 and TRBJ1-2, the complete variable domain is KAGVTQTPRYLIKTRGQQVTLSCSPISGHRSVSWYQQTPGQGLQFLFEYFSETQRNKGNFPGRFSGRQFSNSRSEMNVSTLELGDSALYLCASSSDRGVYGYTFGSGTRLTVV.